This TCR beta chain was captured in a study of T cell responses to AZD1222 COVID-19 vaccine. The germline CDR1 and CDR2 sequences are MDHEN and SYDVKM. The CDR3 has 14 amino acids. Trimming at V came to 4 bases and at J to 4 bases, leaving 5 bases not matched to a gene. Sequencing was performed with immunoSEQ multiplex PCR; in TCRdb, only in-frame clones are kept and a portion is missing. The table has approximately 56,000 clones, approximately 85% seen once. The chain recombines TRBV28 with TRBJ2-7; TRBD1 aligns across 9 bases. The sequences come from peripheral blood, collected on day 0 of AZD1222 vaccination. The origin of this receptor is an adult in good health. The CDR3 sequence is CASSSTGGSYEQYF. The CDR3 DNA reads TGTGCCAGCAGTTCGACAGGGGGATCATACGAGCAGTACTTC.